A single sample is the source of the 27 T cell receptor beta chains below, sequenced in a study of T cells after yellow fever vaccination. Via MiXCR, TCRdb re-called the 5' RACE reads, giving one row per CDR3 protein. The table records about 240,000 distinct CDR3 sequences, 3.6% of them present only once. The sequencing here drew on PBMCs, taken 15 days after the yellow fever booster vaccination. These receptors all stem from a man between 18 and 29 years old who received the YFV17D yellow fever vaccine.

Many counts were recorded for this clonotype. The rearrangement uses TRBV24-1 and TRBJ1-4, with a weak D call TRBD1 (6 bases). Trimming pared 7 bases from V and 0 bases from J, leaving 11 bases between. Germline CDR1 is KGHDR and CDR2 is SFDVKD. The CDR3 has 15 residues. Here the CDR3 DNA reads TGTGCCACCAGGAGGACAGTCCCAACTAATGAAAAACTGTTTTTT. This sequence encodes CATRRTVPTNEKLFF.

This clonotype has ten or more counts. A read error may account for a junction end that differs from germline. The rearrangement joins TRBV5-6 to TRBJ2-1, with D unclear. The CDR3 length is 15 residues. CDR1 and CDR2 from the germline V gene are SGHDT and YYEEEE. This CDR3 is CASSLGSSSYNEQFF. The CDR3, as DNA: TGCGCCAGCAGCTTGGGGTCCAGCTCCTACAATGAGCAGTTCTTC.

At least ten counts were recorded for this clonotype. This sequence joins TRBV5-1 and TRBJ2-7; a weak D match, TRBD2 (6 bases). CDR3 length: 14 residues. With 6 bases removed from V and 2 bases from J, the gap between germline ends came to 15 bases. Per the germline V gene, CDR1 is SGHRS and CDR2 is YFSETQ. The CDR3 DNA sequence: TGCGCCAGCACCTCGGCGGAGGGCACCTACGAGCAGTACTTC. Its protein product is CASTSAEGTYEQYF.

This clonotype was counted at least ten times. This chain connects TRBV7-2 to TRBJ1-2, with D possibly being TRBD1 (5 bases). The CDR3 covers 12 residues. Germline V gene sequence: CDR1 SGHTA, CDR2 FQGNSA. V was pared by 1 base and J by 9 bases, with 9 bases between. The CDR3: CASSLGDLSYTF. DNA of the CDR3: TGTGCCAGCAGCTTAGGGGACTTGAGCTACACCTTC.

As for this clonotype: A clone one base away is much larger, so this may be a read error. This rearrangement joins TRBV7-6 to TRBJ2-1; 7 bases line up with TRBD1. Per germline, CDR1 SGHVS and CDR2 FNYEAQ. The CDR3 covers 13 residues. The V segment lost 5 bases and the J segment 6 bases; nucleotides outside the gene matches: 4. CDR3 amino acids: CASSPGTANEQFF. CDR3 sequence (DNA): TGTGCCAGCAGCCCCGGGACAGCCAATGAGCAGTTCTTC.

This clonotype was counted ten times or more. The chain links TRBV20-1 to TRBJ1-1; D perhaps matches TRBD1 (5 bases). Trimming left V 6 bases short and J 0 bases short, with 11 bases between. Germline V gene sequence: CDR1 DFQATT, CDR2 SNEGSKA (reference sequence). This CDR3 contains 13 residues. The CDR3 DNA is TGCAGTGCAACCGGGACCTTGAACACTGAAGCTTTCTTT. Translating it yields CSATGTLNTEAFF.

The gene calls are TRBV5-4 and TRBJ1-4; no clear D. Trimming removed 2 bases from V and 0 bases from J, with 5 bases in between. CDR3 length: 14 residues. Germline-derived CDR1 and CDR2 are SGHNT and YYREEE (reference sequence). The CDR3 region is CASSLEATNEKLFF. CDR3 bases: TGTGCCAGCAGCTTAGAGGCAACTAATGAAAAACTGTTTTTT.

This chain joins TRBV15 and TRBJ2-3; D possibly corresponds to TRBD2 (5 bases). V was trimmed by 3 bases and J by 0 bases, leaving 13 bases between them. Germline CDR1 and CDR2: LNHNV and YYDKDF (reference sequence). The CDR3 spans 16 residues. CDR3 loop: CATSRAGEGSTDTQYF. CDR3 coding DNA: TGTGCCACCAGCAGGGCCGGAGAGGGAAGCACAGATACGCAGTATTTT.

Many counts were recorded for this clonotype. This chain links TRBV20-1 with TRBJ2-1; 11 bases are shared with TRBD2. In germline, CDR1 is DFQATT, CDR2 SNEGSKA (reference sequence). J lost 5 bases, V lost 5 bases, and 8 bases had no gene match. The CDR3 totals 15 residues. The CDR3 spells CSAPDGTSGNNEQFF. The CDR3 nucleotides read TGCAGTGCTCCCGACGGGACTAGCGGTAACAATGAGCAGTTCTTC.

This clonotype was seen only a few times. V is TRBV4-3 and J is TRBJ1-6; D is perhaps TRBD1 (6 bases). The CDR3 has 15 residues. Trimming took off 2 bases at V and 9 bases at J, with 14 bases between the two ends. Germline V gene sequence: CDR1 LGHNA, CDR2 YSLEER. CDR3 DNA sequence: TGCGCCAGCAGCCAAAGGGGGATGATGGGTTCACCCCTCCACTTT. It is translated as CASSQRGMMGSPLHF.

Turning to this clonotype: It may be a read error: a sequence one base away is much more abundant. This chain uses TRBV2 with TRBJ1-1, with D unresolved. In germline, CDR1 is SNHLY, CDR2 FYNNEI. This CDR3 has 14 residues. For the CDR3, the DNA is TGTGCCAGCAGACGACCCCAACCGAACACTGAAGCTATCTTT. Its translation: CASRRPQPNTEAIF.

There are many counts of this clonotype. For the CDR3, the DNA is TGTGCCAGCACGCCATCCCCGGGACTAGCGGGGGGGAGCTCCTACAATGAGCAGTTCTTC. It yields the protein CASTPSPGLAGGSSYNEQFF. The rearrangement links TRBV12-3 or TRBV12-4 to TRBJ2-1, with TRBD2 matching 16 bases. The CDR3 consists of 20 residues. V lost 7 bases and J lost 0; bases outside the gene matches: 12.

This clonotype was seen at least ten times. The V gene is TRBV11-1, the J gene TRBJ2-1, with 9 bases identical to TRBD2. CDR1 SGHAT and CDR2 FQDESV come from the germline V gene (reference sequence). This CDR3 has 16 amino acids. The junction had 11 bases not matched to a gene; V was cut back by 5 bases and J by 6 bases. CDR3 protein: CASSPAGTSYINEQFF. Written as DNA, the CDR3 is TGTGCCAGCAGCCCTGCTGGGACTAGCTATATCAATGAGCAGTTCTTC.

This clonotype was seen repeatedly, ten times or more. The J gene is TRBJ1-1, the V gene TRBV5-1; D remains unclear. Per the germline V gene, CDR1 is SGHRS and CDR2 is YFSETQ. The CDR3 is 14 amino acids. The V gene lost 4 bases and the J gene lost 0 bases, with 10 bases spanning the gap. CDR3 loop: CASSLTRMNTEAFF. The CDR3 DNA reads as TGCGCCAGCAGCCTGACCAGGATGAACACTGAAGCTTTCTTT. The full variable domain, completed using reference TRBV5-1 and TRBJ1-1, is KAGVTQTPRYLIKTRGQQVTLSCSPISGHRSVSWYQQTPGQGLQFLFEYFSETQRNKGNFPGRFSGRQFSNSRSEMNVSTLELGDSALYLCASSLTRMNTEAFFGQGTRLTVV.

This clonotype was observed many times. The V call is TRBV6-2 or TRBV6-3, the J call TRBJ2-3; 8 positions agree with TRBD2. The CDR3 runs to 16 residues. Germline V gene data show CDR1 as MNHEY and CDR2 as SVGEGT. After removal of 0 bases from V and 1 base from J, the junction contained 3 bases not matched to a gene. Here the CDR3 reads CASSYSTSVGTDTQYF. The CDR3 region has the DNA TGTGCCAGCAGTTACTCGACTAGCGTAGGCACAGATACGCAGTATTTT.

This clonotype was counted at least ten times. This chain connects TRBV7-9 to TRBJ1-2, with 7 positions matching TRBD1. V lost 1 base and J lost 1; bases outside the gene matches: 6. CDR3 length equals 16 residues. Germline-derived CDR1 and CDR2 are SEHNR and FQNEAQ (reference sequence). CDR3 DNA: TGTGCCAGCAGCTTAGTTCGGCCAGGGGGTAACTATGGCTACACCTTC. This sequence encodes CASSLVRPGGNYGYTF.

This clonotype has at least ten counts. This rearrangement joins TRBV5-1 to TRBJ2-2; a weak D match, TRBD1 (6 bases). The ends were cut back, 3 bases at V and 7 bases at J, with 10 bases in the middle. Germline values: CDR1 SGHRS, CDR2 YFSETQ. CDR3 length: 13 residues. CDR3 DNA: TGCGCCAGCAGCTCGGACAGTGACGGGGAGCTGTTTTTT. This translates into CASSSDSDGELFF.

The sample holds many counts of this clonotype. The chain links TRBV29-1 to TRBJ1-5; D remains ambiguous. This CDR3 region has 12 residues. V lost 4 bases and J lost 5, with 9 bases in between. CDR1 is SQVTM, CDR2 ANQGSEA, per germline. CDR3 protein: CSVADGDQPQHF. The CDR3 coding sequence is TGCAGCGTTGCTGACGGGGATCAGCCCCAGCATTTT.

This clonotype was recorded at least ten times. The rearrangement links TRBV7-2 to TRBJ2-7; the D gene is possibly TRBD1 (5 bases). CDR1 SGHTA and CDR2 FQGNSA come from the germline V gene. This CDR3 contains 13 residues. Trimming pared 6 bases from V and 7 bases from J, leaving 16 bases between. CDR3 sequence: CASSSSGIREQYF. In DNA, the CDR3 is TGTGCCAGCAGTAGTTCAGGGATAAGGGAGCAGTACTTC.

This clonotype was found many times. V is TRBV5-1 and J is TRBJ2-1; 9 bases line up with TRBD2. Germline CDR1 reads SGHRS; CDR2 reads YFSETQ. The J segment lost 6 bases and the V segment lost 2 bases, leaving 12 bases of the junction unmatched. The CDR3 is 17 residues long. This CDR3 reads CASSFLGAAGGPNEQFF. DNA for the CDR3: TGCGCCAGCAGCTTCCTCGGGGCGGCGGGGGGGCCCAATGAGCAGTTCTTC.

This clonotype has ten or more counts. The CDR3 loop reads CASSPGQRSEKLFF. Here the CDR3 DNA reads TGCGCCAGCAGCCCCGGACAGAGGAGTGAAAAACTGTTTTTT. J is TRBJ1-4 and V is TRBV4-3, with a tentative D call TRBD1 (6 bases). The germline V gene encodes CDR1 LGHNA and CDR2 YSLEER. The CDR3 covers 14 residues. The V gene lost 4 bases and the J gene lost 7 bases, with 13 bases spanning the gap.

Ten or more counts support this clonotype. The chain combines TRBV28 with TRBJ1-1, with D unresolved. CDR3 length equals 13 residues. Germline loops: CDR1 MDHEN, CDR2 SYDVKM. Trimming took 2 bases from V and 6 from J, leaving 10 bases between them. The CDR3 DNA reads TGTGCCAGCAGTTTACCCCTCGTTTCTGAAGCTTTCTTT. Amino acids: CASSLPLVSEAFF.

CDR3: CASSLGGSGGGETQYF. The CDR3 DNA reads TGTGCCAGCAGCTTGGGAGGTAGCGGGGGGGGAGAGACCCAGTACTTC. The J gene is TRBJ2-5, the V gene TRBV5-4, with 11 nucleotides matching TRBD2. This CDR3 is built from 16 residues. Germline CDR1 reads SGHNT; CDR2 reads YYREEE (reference sequence). The trim removed 0 bases at V and 4 bases at J, leaving 5 bases unmatched.

This clonotype occurred many times. The chain links TRBV5-1 to TRBJ1-2; D perhaps matches TRBD1 (6 bases). Germline V gene lookup returns CDR1 SGHRS and CDR2 YFSETQ. V dropped 0 bases and J dropped 7 bases, with 13 bases sitting between them. The CDR3 runs to 14 residues. In DNA, the CDR3 is TGCGCCAGCAGCTTGGAGGCAGGGGAAGGTGGCTACACCTTC. Amino acid sequence: CASSLEAGEGGYTF.

The table lists this clonotype with many counts. V gene TRBV28 combines with J gene TRBJ1-5; D uncertain. The CDR3 is 11 amino acids. Trimming pared 5 bases from V and 4 bases from J, leaving 3 bases between. Germline-derived CDR1 and CDR2 are MDHEN and SYDVKM. CDR3 DNA: TGTGCCAGCAGTGAAAATCAGCCCCAGCATTTT. Translated, it gives CASSENQPQHF.

This clonotype was counted many times. The gene calls are TRBV7-2 and TRBJ2-3; D is undetermined. V was clipped by 5 bases and J by 5 bases, with 8 bases between them. CDR3 length equals 12 residues. Germline assignment: CDR1 SGHTA and CDR2 FQGNSA. The CDR3 bases are TGTGCCAGCAGCCCCTCGGGAGATACGCAGTATTTT. The encoded protein is CASSPSGDTQYF.

Many counts were recorded for this clonotype. The chain uses TRBV5-1 and TRBJ2-1; 11 nucleotides line up with TRBD2. Germline V gene lookup returns CDR1 SGHRS and CDR2 YFSETQ. The CDR3 runs to 18 residues. After removal of 0 bases from V and 5 bases from J, the junction contained 10 bases not matched to a gene. Here the CDR3 DNA reads TGCGCCAGCAGCTTGGTCCTAGCGGGGGGCCGAGGGAACAATGAGCAGTTCTTC. This encodes CASSLVLAGGRGNNEQFF.